This entry is about one T cell receptor (beta chain). This record belongs to a study of blood T cell repertoires in COVID-19. Overall study context: There were acute and convalescent COVID-19 samples, and they came from the United States, Italy and Spain. Nucleic acid was either cDNA or gDNA, and it came from T cells, B-cell-depleted T cells, or PBMCs.

Methods used by the authors: It was from reference gene primer amplification that nucleated cell counts were estimated. Libraries were prepared by immunoSEQ multiplex PCR; TCRdb keeps only in-frame clonotypes and omits some of them. D and trimming were read from the DNA, whereas the V and J calls and clone size are those reported in that table. The sample includes tens of thousands of clones, around 84% of them seen just once. Germline CDR1 MGHRA, CDR2 YSYEKL. V dropped 4 bases and J dropped 5; count of bases not matched to a gene: 5. This CDR3 spans 13 amino acids. The chain couples TRBV4-1 to TRBJ2-7, with 7 bases aligning to TRBD2. The specimen sequenced was peripheral blood. This TCR derives from a human donor with active COVID-19. The donor label of this sample is uncertain. The CDR3 here is CASSLIGGNEQYF. For the CDR3, the DNA is TGCGCCAGCAGCCTGATCGGGGGGAACGAGCAGTACTTC.